This passage covers 10 T cell receptor beta chains from one sample sequenced in a study of shared clonotypes between healthy human individuals (dated by TCRdb to the early 2020s). Receptor libraries were prepared by the immunoSEQ multiplex PCR assay. Entries here come from immuneACCESS through TCRdb and include only in-frame sequences with V and J called. Some clones fail to appear in such tables; in the studies checked, an unresolved V gene covers under half of the shortfall, and the cause of the remainder is unknown. The sample yields under 1,900,000 clones; less than 99% were counted once. The ten most abundant clones make up approximately 0.38% of the sample. Input material: naive CD4+ T cells sorted from blood. The cell subset or site tag for this specimen amounts to: CD45RA+ positively selected. The origin of the receptors is a man aged 25-40 years in good health.

The J gene is TRBJ1-4, the V gene TRBV4-3, with TRBD1 matching over 7 bases. J was trimmed by 8 bases and V by 1 base; bases with no gene match: 7. The CDR3 extends over 15 amino acids. From germline, CDR1 is LGHNA and CDR2 YSLEER. The CDR3 spells CASSQALIRGEKLFF. The CDR3 nucleotides are TGCGCCAGCAGCCAAGCATTGATCAGGGGGGAAAAACTGTTTTTT.

This rearrangement joins TRBV7-2 to TRBJ1-4; possibly TRBD1 for D (5 bases). The CDR3 covers 13 residues. V was pared by 4 bases and J by 12 bases, with 15 bases between. Germline loops: CDR1 SGHTA, CDR2 FQGNSA. The CDR3, as DNA: TGTGCCAGCAGCTGGAATCGAGTGGGGCAACTGTTTTTT. The encoded protein is CASSWNRVGQLFF. The full variable domain, in which reference TRBV7-2 and TRBJ1-4 provide the parts outside the CDR3, is GAGVSQSPSNKVTEKGKDVELRCDPISGHTALYWYRQSLGQGLEFLIYFQGNSAPDKSGLPSDRFSAERTGGSVSTLTIQRTQQEDSAVYLCASSWNRVGQLFFGSGTQLSVL.

The chain links TRBV5-1 to TRBJ2-7, with 16 bases that match TRBD2. V was pared by 4 bases and J by 5 bases, with 9 bases of the junction left unmatched. CDR1 is SGHRS and CDR2 is YFSETQ in the germline V gene. The CDR3 runs to 17 residues. In DNA, the CDR3 is TGCGCCAGCAGCAACGGGACTAGCGGGAGGGCCCGTAACGAGCAGTACTTC. Translated, it gives CASSNGTSGRARNEQYF. The variable domain in full, completed from reference TRBV5-1 and TRBJ2-7, reads KAGVTQTPRYLIKTRGQQVTLSCSPISGHRSVSWYQQTPGQGLQFLFEYFSETQRNKGNFPGRFSGRQFSNSRSEMNVSTLELGDSALYLCASSNGTSGRARNEQYFGPGTRLTVT.

The chain couples TRBV6-5 to TRBJ2-7, with D uncertain. V lost 0 bases to trimming and J lost 5 bases, with 8 bases between them. The CDR3 loop spans 13 amino acids. Germline lookup yields CDR1 MNHEY and CDR2 SVGAGI. CDR3 protein: CASSYSARHEQYF. DNA of the CDR3: TGTGCCAGCAGTTACTCGGCCAGGCACGAGCAGTACTTC.

This chain joins TRBV6-5 and TRBJ2-1; 11 bases are a match to TRBD2. The CDR3 is made up of 15 amino acids. CDR1 and CDR2 from the germline V gene are MNHEY and SVGAGI. The V gene end was trimmed by 2 bases and the J gene end by 9 bases; junction bases not matched to a gene: 6. CDR3 sequence reads: CASSYTSGRVIEQFF. The CDR3 DNA reads as TGTGCCAGCAGTTACACTAGCGGGAGAGTCATTGAGCAGTTCTTC.

Written as DNA, the CDR3 is TGCGCCAGCAGCCAAGGGGACAGGCTTTCTAGGAGCTACGAGCAGTACTTC. Its protein product is CASSQGDRLSRSYEQYF. The V gene is TRBV4-3, the J gene TRBJ2-7; the match to TRBD1 covers 8 bases. The V segment lost 1 base and the J segment 3 bases; nucleotides outside the gene matches: 11. The CDR3 runs 17 residues. The germline gives CDR1 LGHNA, CDR2 YSLEER.

The rearrangement uses TRBV5-4 and TRBJ2-6; 9 bases line up with TRBD1. Germline V gene sequence: CDR1 SGHNT, CDR2 YYREEE (reference sequence). CDR3 length: 18 residues. Trimming removed 0 bases from V and 2 bases from J; junction bases left unmatched: 6. The chain's CDR3 is CASSLVQGAPPGANVLTF. In DNA form, the CDR3 reads TGTGCCAGCAGCTTGGTACAGGGGGCGCCCCCTGGGGCCAACGTCCTGACTTTC.

This chain uses TRBV15 with TRBJ2-3; weak D call: TRBD1 (5 bases). The V gene lost 1 base and the J gene lost 1 base, with 9 bases spanning the gap. Per the germline V gene, CDR1 is LNHNV and CDR2 is YYDKDF (reference sequence). This CDR3 region has 15 residues. The CDR3 DNA is TGTGCCACCAGCAGAGCAGGGCAAGGCACAGATACGCAGTATTTT. As protein: CATSRAGQGTDTQYF.

The genes are TRBV29-1 and TRBJ2-7; 11 bases fit TRBD2. The germline V gene has CDR1 SQVTM and CDR2 ANQGSEA. V dropped 2 bases and J dropped 1; count of bases not matched to a gene: 7. This CDR3 spans 16 amino acids. CDR3 DNA: TGCAGCGTTGAAATCCTAGCGGGAGGTACGTCCTACGAGCAGTACTTC. Protein product: CSVEILAGGTSYEQYF.

The chain links TRBV28 to TRBJ2-5; 7 bases align to TRBD1. Per the germline V gene, CDR1 is MDHEN and CDR2 is SYDVKM. This CDR3 comprises 16 residues. V gave up 9 bases and J gave up 2 bases; unmatched junction bases: 15. The CDR3 here is CASSPRTGIGQETQYF. CDR3 sequence (DNA): TGTGCCAGTAGTCCGCGGACAGGAATAGGACAAGAGACCCAGTACTTC.